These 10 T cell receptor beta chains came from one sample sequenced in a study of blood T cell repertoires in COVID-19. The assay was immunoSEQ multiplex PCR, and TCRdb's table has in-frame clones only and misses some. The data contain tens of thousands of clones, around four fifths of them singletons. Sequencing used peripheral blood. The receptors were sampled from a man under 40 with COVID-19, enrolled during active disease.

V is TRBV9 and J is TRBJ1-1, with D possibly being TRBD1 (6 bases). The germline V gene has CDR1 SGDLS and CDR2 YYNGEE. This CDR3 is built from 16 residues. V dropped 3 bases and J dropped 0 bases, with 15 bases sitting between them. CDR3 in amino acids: CASSAQDSVMNTEAFF. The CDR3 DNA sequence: TGTGCCAGCAGCGCCCAGGACAGTGTTATGAACACTGAAGCTTTCTTT.

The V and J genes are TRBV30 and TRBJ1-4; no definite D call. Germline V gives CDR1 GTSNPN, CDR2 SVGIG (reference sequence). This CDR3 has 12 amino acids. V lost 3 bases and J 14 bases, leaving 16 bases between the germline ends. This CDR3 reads CAWSAPRFNLFF. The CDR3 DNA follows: TGTGCCTGGAGCGCCCCCCGGTTCAACCTGTTTTTT. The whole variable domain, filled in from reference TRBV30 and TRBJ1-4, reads SQTIHQWPATLVQPVGSPLSLECTVEGTSNPNLYWYRQAAGRGLQLLFYSVGIGQISSEVPQNLSASRPQDRQFILSSKKLLLSDSGFYLCAWSAPRFNLFFGSGTQLSVL.

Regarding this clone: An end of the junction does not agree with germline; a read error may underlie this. The CDR3 is CASSLAGTSGVETQYF. The CDR3 region has the DNA TGTGCTAGCAGCTTAGCCGGGACTAGCGGGGTCGAGACCCAGTACTTC. The chain links TRBV7-7 to TRBJ2-5; TRBD2 matches 13 bases. This CDR3 region has 16 residues. Germline V gene lookup returns CDR1 SSHAT and CDR2 FNYEAQ (reference sequence).

The CDR3 DNA reads as TGTGCCAGTAGTTGGAGCGAAAGCTCCTACAATGAGCAGTTCTTC. It is translated as CASSWSESSYNEQFF. The rearrangement joins TRBV19 to TRBJ2-1, with D uncertain. Germline V gene sequence: CDR1 LNHDA, CDR2 SQIVND (reference sequence). This CDR3 is built from 15 residues. V lost 5 bases, J lost 0 bases, and 11 bases lay in between.

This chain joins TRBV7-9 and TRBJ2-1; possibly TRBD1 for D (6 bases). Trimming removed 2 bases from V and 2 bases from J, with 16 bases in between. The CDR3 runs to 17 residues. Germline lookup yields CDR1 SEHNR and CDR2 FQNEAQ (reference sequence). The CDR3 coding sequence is TGTGCCAGCAGCTTACAAAGCGGCAGGGGACCCTACAATGAGCAGTTCTTC. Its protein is CASSLQSGRGPYNEQFF.

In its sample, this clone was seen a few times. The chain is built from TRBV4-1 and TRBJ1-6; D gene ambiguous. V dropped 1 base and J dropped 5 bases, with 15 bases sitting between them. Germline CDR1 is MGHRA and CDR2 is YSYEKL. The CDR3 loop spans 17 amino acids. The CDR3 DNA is TGCGCCAGCAGCCAAGGCGAAACCGGGTCTCATAATTCACCCCTCCACTTT. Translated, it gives CASSQGETGSHNSPLHF.

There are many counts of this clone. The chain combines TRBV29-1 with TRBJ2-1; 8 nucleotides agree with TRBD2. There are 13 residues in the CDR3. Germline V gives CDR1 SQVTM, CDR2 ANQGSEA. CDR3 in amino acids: CAYGRALYNEQFF. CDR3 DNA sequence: TGCGCTTACGGGAGGGCCTTATACAATGAGCAGTTCTTC.

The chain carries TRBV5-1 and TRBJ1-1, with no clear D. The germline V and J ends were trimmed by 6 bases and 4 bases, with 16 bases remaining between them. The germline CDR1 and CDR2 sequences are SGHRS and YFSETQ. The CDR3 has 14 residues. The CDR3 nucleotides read TGCGCCAGCACGGGAAAAGAGGCTCCCACTGAAGCTTTCTTT. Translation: CASTGKEAPTEAFF.

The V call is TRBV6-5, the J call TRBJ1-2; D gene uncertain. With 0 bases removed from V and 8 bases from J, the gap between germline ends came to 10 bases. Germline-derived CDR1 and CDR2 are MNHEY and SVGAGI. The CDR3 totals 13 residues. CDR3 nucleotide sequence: TGTGCCAGCAGTTACTCGACGGGGAGAGGCTACACCTTC. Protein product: CASSYSTGRGYTF.

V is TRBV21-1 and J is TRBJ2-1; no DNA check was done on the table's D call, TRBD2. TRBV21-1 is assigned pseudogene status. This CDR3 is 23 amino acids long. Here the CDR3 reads CASSKKSSGVPAFRESSYNEQFF. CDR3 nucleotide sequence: TGTGCCAGCAGCAAAAAATCTAGCGGAGTCCCCGCGTTTAGAGAGTCGAGCTACAATGAGCAGTTCTTC.